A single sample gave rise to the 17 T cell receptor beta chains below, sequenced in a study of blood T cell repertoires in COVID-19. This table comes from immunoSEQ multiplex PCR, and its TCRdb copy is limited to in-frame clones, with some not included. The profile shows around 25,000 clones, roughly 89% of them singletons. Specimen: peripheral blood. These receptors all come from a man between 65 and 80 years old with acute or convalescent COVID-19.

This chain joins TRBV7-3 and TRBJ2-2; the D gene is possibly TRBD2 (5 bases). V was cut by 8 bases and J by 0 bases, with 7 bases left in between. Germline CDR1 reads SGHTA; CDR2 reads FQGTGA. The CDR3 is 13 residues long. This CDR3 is CASGGPNTGELFF. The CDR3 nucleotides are TGTGCCAGCGGCGGGCCGAACACCGGGGAGCTGTTTTTT. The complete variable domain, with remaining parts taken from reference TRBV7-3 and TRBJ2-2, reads GAGVSQTPSNKVTEKGKYVELRCDPISGHTALYWYRQSLGQGPEFLIYFQGTGAADDSGLPNDRFFAVRPEGSVSTLKIQRTERGDSAVYLCASGGPNTGELFFGEGSRLTVL.

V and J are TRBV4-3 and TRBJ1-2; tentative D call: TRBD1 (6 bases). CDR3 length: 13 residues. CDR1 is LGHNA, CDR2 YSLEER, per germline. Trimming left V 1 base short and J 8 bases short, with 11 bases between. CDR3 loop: CASSQAGVGGYTF. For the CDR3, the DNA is TGCGCCAGCAGCCAAGCAGGGGTTGGGGGCTACACCTTC.

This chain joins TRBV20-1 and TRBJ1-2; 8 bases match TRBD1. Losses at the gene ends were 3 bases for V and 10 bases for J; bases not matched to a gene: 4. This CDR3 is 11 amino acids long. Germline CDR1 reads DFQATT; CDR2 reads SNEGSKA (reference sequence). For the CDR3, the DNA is TGCAGTGCTAGGGACAGGGAGGACTACACCTTC. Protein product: CSARDREDYTF.

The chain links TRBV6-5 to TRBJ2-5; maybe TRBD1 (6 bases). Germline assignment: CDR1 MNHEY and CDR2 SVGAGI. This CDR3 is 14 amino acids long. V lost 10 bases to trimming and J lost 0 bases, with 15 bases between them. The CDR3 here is CATRQARHQETQYF. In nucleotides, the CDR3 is TGTGCCACCAGACAGGCACGACACCAAGAGACCCAGTACTTC.

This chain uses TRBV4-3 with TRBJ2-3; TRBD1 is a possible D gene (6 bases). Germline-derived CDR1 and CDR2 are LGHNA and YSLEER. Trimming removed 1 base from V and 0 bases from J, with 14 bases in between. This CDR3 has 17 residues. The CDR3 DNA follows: TGCGCCAGCAGCCAAGGATCAGGGGATCGTAGCACAGATACGCAGTATTTT. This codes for CASSQGSGDRSTDTQYF.

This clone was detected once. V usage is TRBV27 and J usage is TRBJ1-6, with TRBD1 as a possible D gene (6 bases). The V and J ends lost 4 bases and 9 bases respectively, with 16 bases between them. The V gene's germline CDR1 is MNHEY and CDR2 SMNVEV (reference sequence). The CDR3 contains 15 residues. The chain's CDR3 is CASSSGTTGGSPLHF. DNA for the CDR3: TGTGCCAGCAGTTCCGGGACAACGGGTGGTTCACCCCTCCACTTT.

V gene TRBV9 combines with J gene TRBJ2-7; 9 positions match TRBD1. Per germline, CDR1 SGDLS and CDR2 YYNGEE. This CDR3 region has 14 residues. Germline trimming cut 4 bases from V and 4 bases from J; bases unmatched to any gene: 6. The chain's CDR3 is CASSSSDRGYEQYF. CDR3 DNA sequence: TGTGCCAGCAGCTCATCGGACAGGGGTTACGAGCAGTACTTC.

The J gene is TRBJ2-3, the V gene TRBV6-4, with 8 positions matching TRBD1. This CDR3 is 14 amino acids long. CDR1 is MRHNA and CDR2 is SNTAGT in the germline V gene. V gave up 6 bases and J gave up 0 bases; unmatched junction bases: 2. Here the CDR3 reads CASSRQGSTDTQYF. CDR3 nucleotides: TGTGCCAGCAGCAGACAGGGGAGCACAGATACGCAGTATTTT.

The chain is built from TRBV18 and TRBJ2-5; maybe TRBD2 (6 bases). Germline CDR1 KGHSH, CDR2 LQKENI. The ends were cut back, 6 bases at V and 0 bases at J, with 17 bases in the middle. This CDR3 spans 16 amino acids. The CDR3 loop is CASSLFFREYQETQYF. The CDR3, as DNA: TGTGCCAGCTCCCTCTTCTTTCGGGAGTACCAAGAGACCCAGTACTTC.

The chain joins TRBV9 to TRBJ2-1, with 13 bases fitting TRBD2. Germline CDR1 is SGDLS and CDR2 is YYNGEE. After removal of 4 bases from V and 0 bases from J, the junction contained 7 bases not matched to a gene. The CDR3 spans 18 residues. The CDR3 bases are TGTGCCAGCAGCCCCAGGACTAGCGGGAGTCTCTCCTACAATGAGCAGTTCTTC. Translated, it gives CASSPRTSGSLSYNEQFF.

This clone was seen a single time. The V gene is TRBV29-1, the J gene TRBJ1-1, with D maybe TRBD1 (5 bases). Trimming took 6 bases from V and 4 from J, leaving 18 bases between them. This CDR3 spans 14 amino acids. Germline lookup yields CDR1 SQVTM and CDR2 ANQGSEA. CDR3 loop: CSVSIGGAGTEAFF. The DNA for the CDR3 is TGCAGCGTCTCCATCGGGGGAGCGGGCACTGAAGCTTTCTTT.

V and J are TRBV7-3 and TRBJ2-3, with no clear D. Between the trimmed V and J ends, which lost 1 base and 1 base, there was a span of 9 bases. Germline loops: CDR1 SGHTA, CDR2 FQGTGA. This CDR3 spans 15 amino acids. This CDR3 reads CASSLKAQRTDTQYF. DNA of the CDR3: TGTGCCAGCAGCTTAAAAGCACAGCGCACAGATACGCAGTATTTT. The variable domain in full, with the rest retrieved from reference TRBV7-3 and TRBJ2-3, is GAGVSQTPSNKVTEKGKYVELRCDPISGHTALYWYRQSLGQGPEFLIYFQGTGAADDSGLPNDRFFAVRPEGSVSTLKIQRTERGDSAVYLCASSLKAQRTDTQYFGPGTRLTVL.

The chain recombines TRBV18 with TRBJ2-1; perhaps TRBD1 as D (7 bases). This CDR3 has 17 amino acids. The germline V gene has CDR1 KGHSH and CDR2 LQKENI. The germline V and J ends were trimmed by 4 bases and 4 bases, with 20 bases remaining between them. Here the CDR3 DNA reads TGTGCCAGCTCACATCGCAGGGGGGAGAATTCTTACAATGAGCAGTTCTTC. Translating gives CASSHRRGENSYNEQFF. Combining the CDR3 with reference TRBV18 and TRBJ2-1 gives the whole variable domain NAGVMQNPRHLVRRRGQEARLRCSPMKGHSHVYWYRQLPEEGLKFMVYLQKENIIDESGMPKERFSAEFPKEGPSILRIQQVVRGDSAAYFCASSHRRGENSYNEQFFGPGTRLTVL.

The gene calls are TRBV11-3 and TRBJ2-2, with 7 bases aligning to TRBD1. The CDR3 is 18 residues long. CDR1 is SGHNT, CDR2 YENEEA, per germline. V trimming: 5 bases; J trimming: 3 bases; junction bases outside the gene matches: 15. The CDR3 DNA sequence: TGTGCCAGCAGCCCGATAGGGGCCGGGACAGCCTACACCGGGGAGCTGTTTTTT. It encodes CASSPIGAGTAYTGELFF.

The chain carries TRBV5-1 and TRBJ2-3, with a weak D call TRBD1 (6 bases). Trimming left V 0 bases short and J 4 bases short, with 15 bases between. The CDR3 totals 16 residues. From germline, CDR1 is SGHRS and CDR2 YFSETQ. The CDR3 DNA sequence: TGCGCCAGCAGCTTGGCCATCAAGGGGGAACCAGATACGCAGTATTTT. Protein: CASSLAIKGEPDTQYF.

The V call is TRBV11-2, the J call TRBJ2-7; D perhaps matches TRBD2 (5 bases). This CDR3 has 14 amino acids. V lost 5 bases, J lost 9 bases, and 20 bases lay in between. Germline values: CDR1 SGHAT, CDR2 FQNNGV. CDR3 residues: CASSNDGYYEGQYF. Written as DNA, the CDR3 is TGTGCCAGCAGCAATGACGGATACTACGAGGGGCAGTACTTC. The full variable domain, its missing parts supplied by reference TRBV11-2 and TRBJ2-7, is EAGVAQSPRYKIIEKRQSVAFWCNPISGHATLYWYQQILGQGPKLLIQFQNNGVVDDSQLPKDRFSAERLKGVDSTLKIQPAKLEDSAVYLCASSNDGYYEGQYFGPGTRLTVT.

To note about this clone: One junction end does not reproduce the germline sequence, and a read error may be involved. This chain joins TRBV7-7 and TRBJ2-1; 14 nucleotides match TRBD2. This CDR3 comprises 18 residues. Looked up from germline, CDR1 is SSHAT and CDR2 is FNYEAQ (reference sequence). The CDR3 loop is CASSLAGGLAGEVDEQFF. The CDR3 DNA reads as TGTGCTAGCAGCTTAGCTGGGGGACTAGCGGGAGAGGTCGATGAGCAGTTCTTC.